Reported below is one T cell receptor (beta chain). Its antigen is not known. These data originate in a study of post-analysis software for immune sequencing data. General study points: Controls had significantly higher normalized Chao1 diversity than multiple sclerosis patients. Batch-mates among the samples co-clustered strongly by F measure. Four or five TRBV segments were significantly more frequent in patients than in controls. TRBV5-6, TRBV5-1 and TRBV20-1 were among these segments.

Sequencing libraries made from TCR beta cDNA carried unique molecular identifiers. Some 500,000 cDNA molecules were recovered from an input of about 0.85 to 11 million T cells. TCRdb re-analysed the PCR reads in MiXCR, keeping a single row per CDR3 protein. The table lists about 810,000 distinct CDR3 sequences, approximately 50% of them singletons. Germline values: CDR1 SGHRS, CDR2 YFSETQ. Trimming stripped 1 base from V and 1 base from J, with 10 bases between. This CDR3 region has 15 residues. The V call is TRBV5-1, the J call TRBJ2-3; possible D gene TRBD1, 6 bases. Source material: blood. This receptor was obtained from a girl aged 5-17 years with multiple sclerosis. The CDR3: CASSLKPGGTDTQYF. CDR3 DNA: TGCGCCAGCAGCTTGAAGCCAGGGGGCACAGATACGCAGTATTTT.